The present T cell receptor (beta chain) was sequenced within a study of identical twins. TCRdb fed the 5' RACE reads into MiXCR, producing one record per CDR3 protein. The data show some 1,600,000 distinct CDR3 sequences, around 29% seen once. This clonotype was seen more than once but under ten times. Germline lookup yields CDR1 SGHDT and CDR2 YYEEEE. The CDR3 is made up of 12 amino acids. Between the trimmed V and J ends, which lost 6 bases and 7 bases, there was a span of 14 bases. This receptor was taken from a newborn girl in good health. Source material: cord blood. The chain carries TRBV5-6 and TRBJ2-7, with a tentative D call TRBD2 (6 bases). CDR3 loop: CASIAPGSEQYF. The CDR3 region has the DNA TGTGCCAGCATAGCCCCCGGGAGTGAGCAGTACTTC.